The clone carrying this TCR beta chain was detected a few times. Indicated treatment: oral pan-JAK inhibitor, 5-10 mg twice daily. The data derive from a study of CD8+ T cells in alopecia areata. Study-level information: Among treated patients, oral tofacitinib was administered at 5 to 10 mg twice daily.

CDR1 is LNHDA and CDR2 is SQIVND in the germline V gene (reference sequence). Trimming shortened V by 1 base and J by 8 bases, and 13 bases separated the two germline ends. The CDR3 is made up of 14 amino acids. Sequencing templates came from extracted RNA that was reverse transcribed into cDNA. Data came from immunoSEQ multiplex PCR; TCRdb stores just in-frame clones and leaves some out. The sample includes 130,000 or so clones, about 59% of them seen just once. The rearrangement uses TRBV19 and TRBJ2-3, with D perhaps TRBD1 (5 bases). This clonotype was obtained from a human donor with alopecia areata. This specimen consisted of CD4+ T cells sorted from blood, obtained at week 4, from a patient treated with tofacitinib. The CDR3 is CASSIGPLGATQYF. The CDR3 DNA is TGTGCCAGTAGTATAGGGCCCCTAGGGGCTACGCAGTATTTT.